This note documents a single TCR beta chain sequence. The target antigen is unknown. The V gene's germline CDR1 is MGHRA and CDR2 YSYEKL. The CDR3 loop spans 16 amino acids. The TRB libraries of cDNA were built by UMI-labeled 5' RACE. No DNA is given; TCRdb re-called the 5' RACE reads and lists each CDR3 protein once. In total, the table holds some 99,000 distinct CDR3 sequences. The data belong to a study of CXCR3-negative and CXCR3-positive naive CD8 T cells. Study-level information: Roughly 140 million TRB reads in total, about 1.5 +/- 0.3 million per library. Overall study findings and caveats: CXCR3-positive naive cells had TRB CDR3s that were more hydrophobic than CXCR3-negative naive cells had.

Sequencing used naive CXCR3+ CD8+ T cells from blood. Subset of the sample: CD45RO-CCR7+CD27+CD95- naive CD8+ T cells expressing CXCR3 (TNR3+). The receptor comes from a human donor in good health. Some clones in this sample may be carry-over from other donors' samples. This chain uses TRBV4-1 with TRBJ2-1. This CDR3 is CASSQALGKSDNEQFF.